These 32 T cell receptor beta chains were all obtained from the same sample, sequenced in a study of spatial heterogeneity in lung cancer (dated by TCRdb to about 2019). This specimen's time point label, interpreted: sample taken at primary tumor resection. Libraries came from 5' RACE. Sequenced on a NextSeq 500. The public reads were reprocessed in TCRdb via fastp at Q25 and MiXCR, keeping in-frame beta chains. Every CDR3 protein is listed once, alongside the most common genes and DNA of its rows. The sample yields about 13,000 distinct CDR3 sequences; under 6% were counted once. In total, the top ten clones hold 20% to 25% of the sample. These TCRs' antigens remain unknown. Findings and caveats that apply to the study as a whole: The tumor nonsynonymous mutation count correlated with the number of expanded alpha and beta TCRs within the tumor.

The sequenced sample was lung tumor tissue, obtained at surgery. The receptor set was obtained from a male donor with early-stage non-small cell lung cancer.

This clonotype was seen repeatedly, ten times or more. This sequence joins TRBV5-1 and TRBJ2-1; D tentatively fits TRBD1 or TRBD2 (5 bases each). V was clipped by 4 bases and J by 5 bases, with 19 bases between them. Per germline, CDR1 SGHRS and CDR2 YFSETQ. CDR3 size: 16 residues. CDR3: CASSTTAGTTHNEQFF. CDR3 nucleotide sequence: TGCGCCAGCAGCACCACCGCCGGGACCACCCACAATGAGCAGTTCTTC. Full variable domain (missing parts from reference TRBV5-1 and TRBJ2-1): KAGVTQTPRYLIKTRGQQVTLSCSPISGHRSVSWYQQTPGQGLQFLFEYFSETQRNKGNFPGRFSGRQFSNSRSEMNVSTLELGDSALYLCASSTTAGTTHNEQFFGPGTRLTVL.

CDR3 sequence: CASTLTGELFF. CDR3 DNA: TGTGCCAGCACCCTGACCGGGGAGCTGTTTTTT. The rearrangement uses TRBV12-3 or TRBV12-4 and TRBJ2-2; D uncertain. V shed 7 bases and J shed 5 bases, with 5 bases lying between them. The CDR3 covers 11 residues.

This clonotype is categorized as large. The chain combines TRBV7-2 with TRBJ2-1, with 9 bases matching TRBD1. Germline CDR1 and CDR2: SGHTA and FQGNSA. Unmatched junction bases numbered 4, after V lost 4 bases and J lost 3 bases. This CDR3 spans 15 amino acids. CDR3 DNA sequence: TGTGCCAGCAGCTACCGGACAGGGGACTACAATGAGCAGTTCTTC. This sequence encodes CASSYRTGDYNEQFF.

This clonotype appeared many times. The CDR3 here is CSAVDGNYGYTF. DNA of the CDR3: TGCAGTGCCGTGGACGGTAACTATGGCTACACCTTC. The J gene is TRBJ1-2, the V gene TRBV20-1; D remains ambiguous. The V gene's germline CDR1 is DFQATT and CDR2 SNEGSKA (reference sequence). V was clipped by 6 bases and J by 1 base, with 9 bases between them. This CDR3 has 12 amino acids.

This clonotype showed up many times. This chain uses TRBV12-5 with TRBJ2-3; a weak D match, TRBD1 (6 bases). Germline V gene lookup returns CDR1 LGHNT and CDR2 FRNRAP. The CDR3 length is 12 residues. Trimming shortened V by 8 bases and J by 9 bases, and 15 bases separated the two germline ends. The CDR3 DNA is TGTGCTAGTAAGGGGGACCGAGACACGCAGTATTTT. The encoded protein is CASKGDRDTQYF.

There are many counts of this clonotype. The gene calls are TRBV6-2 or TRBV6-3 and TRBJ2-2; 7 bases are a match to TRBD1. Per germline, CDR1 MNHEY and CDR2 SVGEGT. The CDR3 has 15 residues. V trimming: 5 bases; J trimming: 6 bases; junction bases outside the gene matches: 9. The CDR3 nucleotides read TGTGCCAGCAGTCCCCTGACAGGGAGCCCCGGGGAGCTGTTTTTT. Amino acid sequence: CASSPLTGSPGELFF.

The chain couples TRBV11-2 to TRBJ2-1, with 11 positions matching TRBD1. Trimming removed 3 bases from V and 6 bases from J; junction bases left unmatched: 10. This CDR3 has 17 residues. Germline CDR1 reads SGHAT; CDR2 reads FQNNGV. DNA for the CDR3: TGTGCCAGCAGCTTGAGGATCCGGGACAGGGGGGCCAATGAGCAGTTCTTC. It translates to CASSLRIRDRGANEQFF.

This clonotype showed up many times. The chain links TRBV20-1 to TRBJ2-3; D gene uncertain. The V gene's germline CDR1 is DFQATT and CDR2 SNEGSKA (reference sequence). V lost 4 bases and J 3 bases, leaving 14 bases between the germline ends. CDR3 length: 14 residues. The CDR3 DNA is TGCAGTGCTACAAAGGCAGCACCTACAGATACGCAGTATTTT. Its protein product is CSATKAAPTDTQYF.

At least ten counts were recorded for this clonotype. The CDR3, as DNA: TGTGCCAGCAGCTTAGAACAGGGGGGCGAGCAGTACTTC. The encoded protein is CASSLEQGGEQYF. This rearrangement joins TRBV7-6 to TRBJ2-7; 8 bases are shared with TRBD1. Germline assignment: CDR1 SGHVS and CDR2 FNYEAQ. Trimming took 1 base from V and 6 from J; bases not matched to a gene: 2. CDR3 size: 13 residues.

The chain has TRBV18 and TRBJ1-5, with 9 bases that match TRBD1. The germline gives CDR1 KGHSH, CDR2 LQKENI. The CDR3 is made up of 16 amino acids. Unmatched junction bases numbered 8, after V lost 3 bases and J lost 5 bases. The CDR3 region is CASSPEGGQGHQPQHF. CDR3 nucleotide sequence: TGTGCCAGCTCACCTGAGGGGGGACAGGGCCATCAGCCCCAGCATTTT.

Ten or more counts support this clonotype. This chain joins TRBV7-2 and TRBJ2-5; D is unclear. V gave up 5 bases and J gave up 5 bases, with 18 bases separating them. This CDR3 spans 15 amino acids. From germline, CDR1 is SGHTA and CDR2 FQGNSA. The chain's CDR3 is CASSPGRLVFETQYF. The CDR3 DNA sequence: TGTGCCAGCAGCCCTGGACGTCTGGTGTTCGAGACCCAGTACTTC.

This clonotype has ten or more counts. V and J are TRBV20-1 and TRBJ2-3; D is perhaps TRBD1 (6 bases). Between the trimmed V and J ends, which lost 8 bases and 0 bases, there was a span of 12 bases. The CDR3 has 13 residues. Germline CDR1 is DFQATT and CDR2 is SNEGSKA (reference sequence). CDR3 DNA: TGCAGTCAGGGGAAGACTAGCACAGATACGCAGTATTTT. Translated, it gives CSQGKTSTDTQYF.

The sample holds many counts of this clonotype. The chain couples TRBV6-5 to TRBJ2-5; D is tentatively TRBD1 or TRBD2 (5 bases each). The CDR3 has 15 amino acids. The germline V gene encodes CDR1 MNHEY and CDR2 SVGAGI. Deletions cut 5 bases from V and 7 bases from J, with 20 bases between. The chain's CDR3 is CASSQRDRRSGTQYF. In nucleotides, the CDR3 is TGTGCCAGCAGTCAAAGGGACCGAAGGTCGGGGACCCAGTACTTC.

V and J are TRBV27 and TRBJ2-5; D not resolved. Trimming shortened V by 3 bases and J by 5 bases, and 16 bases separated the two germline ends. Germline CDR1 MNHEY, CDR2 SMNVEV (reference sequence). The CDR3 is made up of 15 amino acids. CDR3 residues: CASSFHSAYGETQYF. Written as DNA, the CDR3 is TGTGCCAGCAGTTTTCACAGCGCCTACGGGGAGACCCAGTACTTC.

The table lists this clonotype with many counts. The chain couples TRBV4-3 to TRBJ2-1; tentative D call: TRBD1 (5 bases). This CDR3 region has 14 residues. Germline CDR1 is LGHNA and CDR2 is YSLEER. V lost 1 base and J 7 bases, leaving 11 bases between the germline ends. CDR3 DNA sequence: TGCGCCAGCAGCCAAGGACAGTACGGGAATGAGCAGTTCTTC. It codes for CASSQGQYGNEQFF.

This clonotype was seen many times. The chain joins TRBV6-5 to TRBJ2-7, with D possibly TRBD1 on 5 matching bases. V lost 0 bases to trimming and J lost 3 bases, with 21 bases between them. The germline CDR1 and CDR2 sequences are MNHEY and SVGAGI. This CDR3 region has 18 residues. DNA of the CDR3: TGTGCCAGCAGTTACTCGAGTCCGTCCTTAGCAGGGAACTACGAGCAGTACTTC. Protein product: CASSYSSPSLAGNYEQYF.

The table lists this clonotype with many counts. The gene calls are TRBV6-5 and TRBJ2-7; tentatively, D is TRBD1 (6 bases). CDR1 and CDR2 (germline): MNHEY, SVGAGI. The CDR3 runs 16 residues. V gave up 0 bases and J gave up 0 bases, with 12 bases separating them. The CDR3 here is CASSYSNRASSYEQYF. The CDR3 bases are TGTGCCAGCAGTTACTCGAACAGGGCCAGCTCCTACGAGCAGTACTTC.

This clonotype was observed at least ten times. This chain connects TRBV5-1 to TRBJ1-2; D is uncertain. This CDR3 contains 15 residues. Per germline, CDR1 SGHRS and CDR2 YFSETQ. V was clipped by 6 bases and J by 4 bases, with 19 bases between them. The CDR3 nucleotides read TGCGCCAGCACCGTGGGTCACACTCTATCCTATGGCTACACCTTC. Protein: CASTVGHTLSYGYTF.

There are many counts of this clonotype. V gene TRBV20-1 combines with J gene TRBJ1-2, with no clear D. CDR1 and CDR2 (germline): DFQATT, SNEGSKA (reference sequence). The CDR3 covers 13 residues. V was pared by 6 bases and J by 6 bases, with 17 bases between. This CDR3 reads CSAPPRGKDGYTF. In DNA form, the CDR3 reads TGCAGTGCCCCCCCTCGGGGTAAGGATGGCTACACCTTC.

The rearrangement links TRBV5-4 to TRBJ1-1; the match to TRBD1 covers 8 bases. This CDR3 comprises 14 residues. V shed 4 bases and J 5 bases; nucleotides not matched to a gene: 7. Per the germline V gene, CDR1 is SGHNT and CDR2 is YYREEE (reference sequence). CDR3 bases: TGTGCCAGCAGCGCCCGACAGGGGCGGACTGAAGCTTTCTTT. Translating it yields CASSARQGRTEAFF.

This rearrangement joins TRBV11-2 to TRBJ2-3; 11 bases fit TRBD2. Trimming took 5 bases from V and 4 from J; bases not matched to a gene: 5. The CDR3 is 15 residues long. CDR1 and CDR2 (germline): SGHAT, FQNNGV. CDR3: CASSTWTSGSDTQYF. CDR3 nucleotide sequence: TGTGCCAGCAGCACCTGGACTAGCGGGTCAGATACGCAGTATTTT.

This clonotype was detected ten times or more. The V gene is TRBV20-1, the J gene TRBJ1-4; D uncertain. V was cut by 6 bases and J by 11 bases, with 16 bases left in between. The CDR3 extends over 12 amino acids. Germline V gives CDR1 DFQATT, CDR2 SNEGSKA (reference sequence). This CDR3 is CSATSRQAKLFF. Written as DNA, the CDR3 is TGCAGTGCCACCAGCCGGCAGGCTAAACTGTTTTTT.

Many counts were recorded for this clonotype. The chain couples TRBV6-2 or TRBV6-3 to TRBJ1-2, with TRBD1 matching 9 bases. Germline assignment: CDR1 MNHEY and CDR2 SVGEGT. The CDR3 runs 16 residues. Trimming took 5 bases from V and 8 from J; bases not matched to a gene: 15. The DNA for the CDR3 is TGTGCCAGCAGTCGACCGGGACAGGGCGGAGAAAGGGGCTACACCTTC. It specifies CASSRPGQGGERGYTF.

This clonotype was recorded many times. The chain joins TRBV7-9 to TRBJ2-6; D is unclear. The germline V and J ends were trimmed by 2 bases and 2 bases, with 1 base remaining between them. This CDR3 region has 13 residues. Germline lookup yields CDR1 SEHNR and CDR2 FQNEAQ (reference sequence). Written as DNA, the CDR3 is TGTGCCAGCAGCTTACCTGGGGCCAACGTCCTGACTTTC. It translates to CASSLPGANVLTF.

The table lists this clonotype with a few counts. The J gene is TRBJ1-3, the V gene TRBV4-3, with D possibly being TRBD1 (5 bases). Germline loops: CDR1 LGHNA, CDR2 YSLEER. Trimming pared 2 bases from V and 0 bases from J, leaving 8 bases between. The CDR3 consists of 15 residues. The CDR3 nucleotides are TGCGCCAGCAGCCAACTGGGGCCCTCTGGAAACACCATATATTTT. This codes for CASSQLGPSGNTIYF.

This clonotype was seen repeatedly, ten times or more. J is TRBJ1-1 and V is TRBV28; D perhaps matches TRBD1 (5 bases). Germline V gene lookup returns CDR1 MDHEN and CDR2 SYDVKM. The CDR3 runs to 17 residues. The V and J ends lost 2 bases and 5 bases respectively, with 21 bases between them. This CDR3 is CASSLRQGAREETEAFF. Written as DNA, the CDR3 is TGTGCCAGCAGTTTACGGCAGGGAGCCCGGGAAGAAACTGAAGCTTTCTTT.

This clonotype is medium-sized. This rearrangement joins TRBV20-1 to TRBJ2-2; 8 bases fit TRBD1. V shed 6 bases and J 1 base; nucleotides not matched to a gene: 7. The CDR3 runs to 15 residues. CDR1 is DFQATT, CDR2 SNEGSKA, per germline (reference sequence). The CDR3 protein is CSAEGQVVNTGELFF. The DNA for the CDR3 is TGCAGTGCGGAGGGACAGGTCGTGAACACCGGGGAGCTGTTTTTT.

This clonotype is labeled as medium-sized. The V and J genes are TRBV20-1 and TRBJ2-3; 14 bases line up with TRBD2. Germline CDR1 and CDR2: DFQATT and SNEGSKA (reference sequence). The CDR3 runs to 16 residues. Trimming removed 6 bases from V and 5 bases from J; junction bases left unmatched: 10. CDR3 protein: CSARGGTSGGQDTQYF. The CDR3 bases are TGCAGTGCCCGAGGGGGGACTAGCGGGGGCCAAGATACGCAGTATTTT.

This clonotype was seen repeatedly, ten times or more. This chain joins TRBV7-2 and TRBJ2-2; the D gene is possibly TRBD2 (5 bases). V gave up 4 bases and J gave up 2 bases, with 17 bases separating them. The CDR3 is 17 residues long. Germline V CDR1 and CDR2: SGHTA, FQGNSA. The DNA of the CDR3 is TGTGCCAGCAGCTACCGCGGGTGGAGCGCTAACACCGGGGAGCTGTTTTTT. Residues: CASSYRGWSANTGELFF. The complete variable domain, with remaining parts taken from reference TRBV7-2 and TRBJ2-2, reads GAGVSQSPSNKVTEKGKDVELRCDPISGHTALYWYRQSLGQGLEFLIYFQGNSAPDKSGLPSDRFSAERTGGSVSTLTIQRTQQEDSAVYLCASSYRGWSANTGELFFGEGSRLTVL.

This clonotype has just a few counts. The CDR3 DNA is TGCAGTGCCCCTAAAAGATGGGGCAGCTCCTACAATGAGCAGTTCTTC. Its translation is CSAPKRWGSSYNEQFF. The V call is TRBV20-1, the J call TRBJ2-1; tentative D call: TRBD1 (5 bases). In germline, CDR1 is DFQATT, CDR2 SNEGSKA (reference sequence). Between the trimmed V and J ends, which lost 6 bases and 0 bases, there was a span of 18 bases. CDR3 size: 16 residues.

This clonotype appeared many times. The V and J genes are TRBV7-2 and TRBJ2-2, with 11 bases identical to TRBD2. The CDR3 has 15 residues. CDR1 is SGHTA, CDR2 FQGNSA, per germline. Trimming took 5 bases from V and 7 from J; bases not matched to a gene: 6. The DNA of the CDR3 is TGTGCCAGCAGCAAAGGGACTAGCGGCTACGGGGAGCTGTTTTTT. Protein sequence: CASSKGTSGYGELFF.

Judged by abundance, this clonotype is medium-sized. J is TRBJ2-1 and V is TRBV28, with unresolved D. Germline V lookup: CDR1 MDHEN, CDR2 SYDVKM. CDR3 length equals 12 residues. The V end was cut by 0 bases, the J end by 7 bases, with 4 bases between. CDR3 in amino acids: CASSLWVNEQFF. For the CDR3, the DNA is TGTGCCAGCAGTTTATGGGTGAATGAGCAGTTCTTC.